The clone carrying this TCR beta chain was seen a handful of times. Its specificity is unknown. Unique molecular identifiers were present in the TCR beta cDNA libraries. Input amounts of 1 to 10 million T cells were used. These gave 500,000 or so cDNA molecules, so each molecule approximated one T cell. MiXCR was run by TCRdb on the PCR reads, yielding one entry per CDR3 protein. Altogether about 430,000 distinct CDR3 sequences are present, 39% being singletons, with the ten largest covering 6.5% to 8%. The germline gives CDR1 MGHRA, CDR2 YSYEKL. Trimming took 7 bases from V and 1 from J, leaving 14 bases between them. There are 14 residues in the CDR3. These data originate in a study of post-analysis software for immune sequencing data. General study results and limits: The five TRBV segments detected at higher frequency in patients than in controls included TRBV5-6, TRBV5-1 and TRBV20-1. The study found significantly lower normalized Chao1 diversity in multiple sclerosis patients than in controls.

Sequenced input: blood. The chain is built from TRBV4-1 and TRBJ2-7, with D tentatively TRBD1 (6 bases). The source is a girl aged 2 to 9 with multiple sclerosis. The chain's CDR3 is CASKAGQLSYEQYF. Here the CDR3 DNA reads TGCGCCAGCAAGGCCGGACAGTTATCCTACGAGCAGTACTTC.